This TCR beta chain was identified during a study of Ad26.COV2.S vaccination and SARS-CoV-2 variants. This sample's treatment: roughly 20 received Ad26.COV2.S at low or high dose, single or two shots; 5 received placebo; per-sample allocation not given. Collection of the samples took place on day 63 after the first injection of vaccine or placebo. Trimming shortened V by 3 bases and J by 8 bases, and 23 bases separated the two germline ends. The CDR3 has 16 amino acids. From germline, CDR1 is SGDLS and CDR2 YYNGEE. The data were produced by immunoSEQ multiplex PCR, yet TCRdb's version contains in-frame clones alone and is incomplete. The data hold around 340,000 clones, with about 85% observed a single time.

The receptor was derived from a person between 18 and 65 years old who received the Ad26.COV2.S COVID-19 vaccine or a placebo. This specimen was peripheral blood, taken in a trial of Ad26.COV2.S vaccine versus placebo. The chain combines TRBV9 with TRBJ1-2; D remains unclear. As DNA, the CDR3 is TGTGCCAGCAGCGAGTCCTTGGGTTCCAGGTCGTACGGCTACACCTTC. Encoded protein: CASSESLGSRSYGYTF.